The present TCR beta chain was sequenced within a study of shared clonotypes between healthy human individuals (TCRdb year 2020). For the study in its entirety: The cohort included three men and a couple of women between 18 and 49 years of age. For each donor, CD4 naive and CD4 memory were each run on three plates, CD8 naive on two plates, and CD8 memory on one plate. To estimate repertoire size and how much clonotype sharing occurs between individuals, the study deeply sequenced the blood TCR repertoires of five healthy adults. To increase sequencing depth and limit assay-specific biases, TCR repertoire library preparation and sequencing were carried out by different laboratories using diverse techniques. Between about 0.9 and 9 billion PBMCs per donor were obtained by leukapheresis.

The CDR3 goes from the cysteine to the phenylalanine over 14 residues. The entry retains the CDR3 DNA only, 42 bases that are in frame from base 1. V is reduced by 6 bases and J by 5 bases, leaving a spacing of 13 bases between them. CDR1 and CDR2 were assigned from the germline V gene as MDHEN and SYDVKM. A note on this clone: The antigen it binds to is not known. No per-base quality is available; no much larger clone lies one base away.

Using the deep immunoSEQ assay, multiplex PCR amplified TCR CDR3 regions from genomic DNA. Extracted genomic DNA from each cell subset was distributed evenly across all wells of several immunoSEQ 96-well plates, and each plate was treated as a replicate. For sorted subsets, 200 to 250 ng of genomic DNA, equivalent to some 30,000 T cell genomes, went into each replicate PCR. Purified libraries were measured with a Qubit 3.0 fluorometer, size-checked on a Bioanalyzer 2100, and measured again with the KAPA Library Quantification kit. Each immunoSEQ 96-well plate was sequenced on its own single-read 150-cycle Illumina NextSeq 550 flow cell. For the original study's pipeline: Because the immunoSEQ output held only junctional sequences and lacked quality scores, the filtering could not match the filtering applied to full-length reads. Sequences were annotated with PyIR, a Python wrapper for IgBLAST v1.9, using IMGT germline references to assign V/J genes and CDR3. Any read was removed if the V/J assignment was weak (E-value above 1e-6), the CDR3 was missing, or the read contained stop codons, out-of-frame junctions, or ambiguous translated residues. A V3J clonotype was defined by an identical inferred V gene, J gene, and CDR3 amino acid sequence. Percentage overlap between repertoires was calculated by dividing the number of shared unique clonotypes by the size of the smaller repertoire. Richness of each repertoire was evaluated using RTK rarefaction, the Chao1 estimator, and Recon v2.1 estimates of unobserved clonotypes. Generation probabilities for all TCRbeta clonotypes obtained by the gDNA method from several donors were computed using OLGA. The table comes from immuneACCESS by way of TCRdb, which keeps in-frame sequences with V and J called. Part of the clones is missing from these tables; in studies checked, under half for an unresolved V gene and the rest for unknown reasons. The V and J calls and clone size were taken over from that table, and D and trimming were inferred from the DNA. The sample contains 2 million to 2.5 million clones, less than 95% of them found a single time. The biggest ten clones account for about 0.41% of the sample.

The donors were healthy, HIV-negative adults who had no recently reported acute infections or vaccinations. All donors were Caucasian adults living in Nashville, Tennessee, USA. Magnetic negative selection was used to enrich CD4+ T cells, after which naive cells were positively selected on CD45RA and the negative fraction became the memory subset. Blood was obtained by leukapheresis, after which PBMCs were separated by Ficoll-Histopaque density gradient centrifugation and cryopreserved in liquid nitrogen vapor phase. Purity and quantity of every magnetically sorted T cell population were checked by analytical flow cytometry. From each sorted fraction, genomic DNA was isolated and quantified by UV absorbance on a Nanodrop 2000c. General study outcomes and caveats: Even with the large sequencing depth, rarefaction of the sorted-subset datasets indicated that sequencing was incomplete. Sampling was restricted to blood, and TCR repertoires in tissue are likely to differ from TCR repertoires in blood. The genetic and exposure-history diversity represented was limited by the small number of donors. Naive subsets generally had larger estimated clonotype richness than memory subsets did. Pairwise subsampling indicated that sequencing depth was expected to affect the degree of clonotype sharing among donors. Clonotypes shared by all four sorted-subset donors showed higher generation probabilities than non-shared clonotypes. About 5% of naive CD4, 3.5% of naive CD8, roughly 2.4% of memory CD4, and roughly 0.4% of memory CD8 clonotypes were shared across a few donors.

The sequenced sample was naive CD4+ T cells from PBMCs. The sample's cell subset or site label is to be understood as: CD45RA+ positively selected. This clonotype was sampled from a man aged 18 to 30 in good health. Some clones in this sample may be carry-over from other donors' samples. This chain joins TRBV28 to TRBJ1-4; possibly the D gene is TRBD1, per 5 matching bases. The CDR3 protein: CASRLGQGNEKLFF. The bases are TGTGCCAGCAGACTTGGGCAGGGAAATGAAAAACTGTTTTTT.